This T cell receptor (beta chain) was identified in a study of T cells in localized non-small cell lung cancer. The study's findings and limits: Sequencing was limited to one tumor region, leaving the possibility of heterogeneity open. In the blood, greater T cell density corresponded to longer overall survival. Appearances in adjacent lung were noted for a median 57 of the top 100 tumor clones. There was higher T cell clonality in uninvolved adjacent lung than in tumor, and it was highest there.

This clone was observed a few times. The antigen is undetermined. Measured with immunoSEQ multiplex PCR; TCRdb has only the in-frame clones, and not every one. The sample holds approximately 1,000 clones, more than 30% seen once. The sequenced sample was lung tumor tissue, obtained before any cancer treatment. This clonotype originated in a woman aged 18-49 years with stage III lung adenocarcinoma.

The DNA for the CDR3 is TGTGCCAGCAGCTTTTTCGTGGGTAATACTGAAGCTTTCTTT. Translated, it gives CASSFFVGNTEAFF. The chain is built from TRBV11-3 and TRBJ1-1; unclear D gene. CDR1 and CDR2 (germline): SGHNT, YENEEA. The ends were cut back, 3 bases at V and 5 bases at J, with 13 bases in the middle. The CDR3 has 14 residues.